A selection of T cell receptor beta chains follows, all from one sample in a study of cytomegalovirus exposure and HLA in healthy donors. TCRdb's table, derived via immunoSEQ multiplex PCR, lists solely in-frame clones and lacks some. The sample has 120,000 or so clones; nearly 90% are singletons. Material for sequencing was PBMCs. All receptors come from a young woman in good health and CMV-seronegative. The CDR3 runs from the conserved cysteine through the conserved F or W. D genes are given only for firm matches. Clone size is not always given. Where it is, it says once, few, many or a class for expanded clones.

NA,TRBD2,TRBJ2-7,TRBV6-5,TGTGCCAGCAGTTACTCCACTAGCGGGATAGAGGGGGAGCAGTACTTC,CASSYSTSGIEGEQYF
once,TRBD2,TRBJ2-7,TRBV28,TGTGCCAGCCAAAGCGGGACTAGCGGAGCCTACGAGCAGTACTTC,CASQSGTSGAYEQYF
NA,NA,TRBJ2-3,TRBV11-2,TGTGCCAGCAGGCTAGCGTTAAGCACAGATACGCAGTATTTT,CASRLALSTDTQYF
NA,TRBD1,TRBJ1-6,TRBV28,TGTGCCAGTGAAGGACAGGGCCGTAATTCACCCCTCCACTTT,CASEGQGRNSPLHF
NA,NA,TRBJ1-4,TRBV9,TGTGCCAGCAGCGCAGGACAGAGTAATGAAAAACTGTTTTTT,CASSAGQSNEKLFF
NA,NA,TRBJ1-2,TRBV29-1,TGCAGCGTCATCCCGCCCATTGCAGGGCGTAACTATGGCTACACCTTC,CSVIPPIAGRNYGYTF
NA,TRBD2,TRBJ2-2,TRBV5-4,TGTGCCAGCACCTATACGGGGGGGCACACCGGGGAGCTGTTTTTT,CASTYTGGHTGELFF
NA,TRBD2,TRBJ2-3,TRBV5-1,TGCGCCAGCAGCCCGGGAGGGGGGATCGATACGCAGTATTTT,CASSPGGGIDTQYF
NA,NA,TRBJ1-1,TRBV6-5,TGTGCCAGCAGTAGCCGGAGCATGAACACTGAAGCTTTCTTT,CASSSRSMNTEAFF
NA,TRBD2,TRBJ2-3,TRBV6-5,TGTGCCAGCAGACAGAGCGGGAGCGGCACAGATACGCAGTATTTT,CASRQSGSGTDTQYF
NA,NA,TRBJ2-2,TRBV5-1,TGCGCCAGCAGCCCCCAACAGGAATGGAGCACCGGGGAGCTGTTTTTT,CASSPQQEWSTGELFF
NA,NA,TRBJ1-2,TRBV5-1,TGCGCCAGCAGCGCGCTACAGGAAACTTATGGCTACACCTTC,CASSALQETYGYTF
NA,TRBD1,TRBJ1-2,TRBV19,TGTGCCAGCAGGGGGGCTGCTGGCTACACCTTC,CASRGAAGYTF
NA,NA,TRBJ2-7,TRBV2,TGTGCCAGCAGTGAGAGCCACGAGCAGTACTTC,CASSESHEQYF
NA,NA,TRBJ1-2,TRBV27,TGTGCCAGCCGAGGGACATCTGGCTACACCTTC,CASRGTSGYTF
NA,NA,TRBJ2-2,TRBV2,TGTGCCAGCAGTCTGGACAGCATATCGAACACCGGGGAGCTGTTTTTT,CASSLDSISNTGELFF
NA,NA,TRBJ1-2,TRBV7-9,TGTGCCAGCAGCTCCCACGGCGGTCTCTATGGCTACACCTTC,CASSSHGGLYGYTF
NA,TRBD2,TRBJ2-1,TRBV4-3,TGCGCCAGCAGCCAAGAATCTAGCGGGGGCAGCTCCTACAATGAGCAGTTCTTC,CASSQESSGGSSYNEQFF
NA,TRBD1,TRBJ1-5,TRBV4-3,TGCGCCAGCAGCCAAGATAGTAAAACAGGGGCGGATCAGCCCCAGCATTTT,CASSQDSKTGADQPQHF
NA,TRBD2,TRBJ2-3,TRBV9,TGTGCCAGCAGCGCCCTAGCGGGACCTCCCACAGATACGCAGTATTTT,CASSALAGPPTDTQYF
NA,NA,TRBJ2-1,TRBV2,TGTGCCAACCCGGGACTCAACGGGAATGAGCAGTTCTTC,CANPGLNGNEQFF
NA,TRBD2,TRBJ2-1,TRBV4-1,TGCGCCAGCAGCTCGACGACTAGCGGGGGGCCAGACAATGAGCAGTTCTTC,CASSSTTSGGPDNEQFF
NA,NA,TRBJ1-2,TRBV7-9,TGTGCCAGCAGCCTCCACCAAGGGGACTACACCTTC,CASSLHQGDYTF
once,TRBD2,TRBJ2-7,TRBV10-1,TGCGACCCTGCCGCGGGAGGGCGCTACGAGCAGTACTTC,CDPAAGGRYEQYF
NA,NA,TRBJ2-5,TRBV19,TGTGCCAGTAGTATTTTTACAAAAGAGACCCAGTACTTC,CASSIFTKETQYF
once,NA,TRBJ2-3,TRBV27,TGTGCCAGCAGTTTGGGGGCGGGAGTATCGGATACGCAGTATTTT,CASSLGAGVSDTQYF
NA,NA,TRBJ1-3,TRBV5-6,TGTGCCAGCAGGTCAGGGGCTCTATCTGGAAACACCATATATTTT,CASRSGALSGNTIYF
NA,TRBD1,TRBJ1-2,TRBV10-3,TGTGCCACCTCAGGGGGCGGCCGTGATGGCTACACCTTC,CATSGGGRDGYTF
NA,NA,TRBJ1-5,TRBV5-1,TGCGCCAGCAGCCCTGGACAGTCCTATAGCAATCAGCCCCAGCATTTT,CASSPGQSYSNQPQHF
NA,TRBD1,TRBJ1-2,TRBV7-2,TGTGCCAGCAGCCCCGACAGGGATCGCGGCTACACCTTC,CASSPDRDRGYTF
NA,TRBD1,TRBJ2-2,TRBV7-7,TGTGCCAGCAGCTTCACCGGGACAGCGAACACCGGGGAGCTGTTTTTT,CASSFTGTANTGELFF
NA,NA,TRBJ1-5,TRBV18,TGTGCCAGCTCAATCCAGGAGGAGGCCAATCAGCCCCAGCATTTT,CASSIQEEANQPQHF
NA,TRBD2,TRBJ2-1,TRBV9,TGTGCCAGCAGCTCTAGACTAGCGGACCTCTCCTACAATGAGCAGTTCTTC,CASSSRLADLSYNEQFF
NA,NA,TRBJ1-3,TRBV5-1,TGCGCCAGCAGCTTGGCCTTGGTTGGAGGGGCTGGAAACACCATATATTTT,CASSLALVGGAGNTIYF
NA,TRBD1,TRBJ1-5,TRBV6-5,TGTGCCAGCAGTTACCGACAGGGGAGCAATCAGCCCCAGCATTTT,CASSYRQGSNQPQHF
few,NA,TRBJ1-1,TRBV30,TGTGCCTGGAGTGCCTCGGGGGTGACAGCTTTCTTT,CAWSASGVTAFF
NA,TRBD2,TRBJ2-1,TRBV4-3,TGCGCCAGCAGCCAAGAGGGACTAGCGGAGAACAATGAGCAGTTCTTC,CASSQEGLAENNEQFF
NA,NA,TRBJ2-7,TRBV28,TGTGCCAGCAGTCTAAGGGACATCGGCTACGAGCAGTACTTC,CASSLRDIGYEQYF
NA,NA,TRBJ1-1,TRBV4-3,TGCGCCAGCAGCCAAGGTTCAGGGTTGAACACTGAAGCTTTCTTT,CASSQGSGLNTEAFF
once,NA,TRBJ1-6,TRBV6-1,TGTGCCAGCAATGTAAGGGCGGATGAAGAGGGACCCCTCCACTTT,CASNVRADEEGPLHF
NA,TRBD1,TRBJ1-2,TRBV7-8,TGTGCCAGCAGCCTAAAAGGGGGATGGTTGGACGGGACAGGGGACAACTATGGCTACACCTTC,CASSLKGGWLDGTGDNYGYTF
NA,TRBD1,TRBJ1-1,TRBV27,TGTGCCAGCAGTTTATACGGGACAGGGGGAGGCACTGAAGCTTTCTTT,CASSLYGTGGGTEAFF
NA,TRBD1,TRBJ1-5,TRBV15,TGTGCCACCAGCAGAGAGTATGGACAGGGCAATCAGCCCCAGCATTTT,CATSREYGQGNQPQHF
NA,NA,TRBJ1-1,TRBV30,TGTGCCTGGAGTGTTCGGTCCACAGGCCCGGACGCTGAAGCTTTCTTT,CAWSVRSTGPDAEAFF
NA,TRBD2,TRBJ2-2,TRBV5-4,TGTGCCAGCAGCCTACTTGCGGGGGCGAACACCGGGGAGCTGTTTTTT,CASSLLAGANTGELFF
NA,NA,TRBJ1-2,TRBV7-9,TGTGCCAGCAGCCCGGACACCAAACTAAAGGGAGGCTACACCTTC,CASSPDTKLKGGYTF
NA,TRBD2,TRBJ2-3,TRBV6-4,TGTGCCAGCAGTGTTAGCGGGGGCACAGATACGCAGTATTTT,CASSVSGGTDTQYF
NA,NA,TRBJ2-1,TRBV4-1,TGCGCCAGCAGCCAAGTAGGGACTGGCCCCGATGAGCAGTTCTTC,CASSQVGTGPDEQFF
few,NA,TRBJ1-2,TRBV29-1,TGCAGCGTTGAAAAGGACAGCCTTAACTATGGCTACACCTTC,CSVEKDSLNYGYTF
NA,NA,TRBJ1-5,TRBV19,TGTGCCAGTAGCGTGACAGGAAGCAATCAGCCCCAGCATTTT,CASSVTGSNQPQHF
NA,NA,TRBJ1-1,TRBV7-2,TGTGCCAGCCTTAGGGGTACCGACAGCATGAACACTGAAGCTTTCTTT,CASLRGTDSMNTEAFF